This T cell receptor beta chain was captured in a study of untreated major depressive disorder. Study-wide results and limits: TRBV25-01 and TRBV02-01 usage differences were not statistically significant.

On this clone itself: Antigen: not known.

The repertoire was sequenced with immunoSEQ multiplex PCR; TCRdb's copy has only in-frame clones and lacks some. The table shows 20,000 or so clones, with over 65% occurring only once. V shed 6 bases and J shed 4 bases, with 6 bases lying between them. This CDR3 has 11 amino acids. Germline CDR1 is MNHNY and CDR2 is SVGAGI (reference sequence). The rearrangement links TRBV6-6 to TRBJ2-5, with D hard to call. The sample consisted of CD4+ T cells from PBMCs. The origin of this receptor is a woman in her twenties or thirties in good health. CDR3 sequence reads: CASSQGETQYF. Here the CDR3 DNA reads TGTGCCAGCAGCCAAGGAGAGACCCAGTACTTC.